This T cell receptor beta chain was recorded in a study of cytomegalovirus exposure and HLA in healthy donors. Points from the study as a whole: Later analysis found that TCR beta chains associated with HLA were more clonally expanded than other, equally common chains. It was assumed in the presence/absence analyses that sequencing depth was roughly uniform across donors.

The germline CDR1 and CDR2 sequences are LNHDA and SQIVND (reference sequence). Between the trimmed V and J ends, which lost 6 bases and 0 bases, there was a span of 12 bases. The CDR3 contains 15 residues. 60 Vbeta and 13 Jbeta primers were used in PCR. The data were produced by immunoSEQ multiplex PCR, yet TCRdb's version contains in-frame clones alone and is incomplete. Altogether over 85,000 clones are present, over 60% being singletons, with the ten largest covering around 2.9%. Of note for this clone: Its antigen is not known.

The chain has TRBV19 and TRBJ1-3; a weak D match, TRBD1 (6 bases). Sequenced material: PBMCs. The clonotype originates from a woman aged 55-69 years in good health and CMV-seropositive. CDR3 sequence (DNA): TGTGCCAGTAGAATACAGGGACTCTCTGGAAACACCATATATTTT. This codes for CASRIQGLSGNTIYF.